What follows are 29 T cell receptor beta chains derived from one specimen sequenced in a study of PD-1 blockade in mismatch repair-deficient tumors (dated by TCRdb to about 2017). Library preparation was by the immunoSEQ multiplex PCR assay. This is the immuneACCESS table as TCRdb keeps it, with only in-frame sequences that have V and J called. A part of the clones is gone; compared with another copy, unresolved V genes explain less than half, and the rest is unexplained. The sample table lists some 130,000 clones, about 90% of them with a count of one. The ten largest make up about an eighth of the sample. The specimen was peripheral blood, collected approximately 69 weeks after starting pembrolizumab. The receptor source for this set is an adult with mismatch repair-deficient cancer.

The chain uses TRBV7-9 and TRBJ1-1, with a weak D call TRBD1 (5 bases). The CDR3 extends over 13 amino acids. With 1 base removed from V and 5 bases from J, the gap between germline ends came to 8 bases. Germline CDR1 and CDR2: SEHNR and FQNEAQ (reference sequence). The CDR3 DNA reads as TGTGCCAGCAGCTTAGGGGGCGGAACTGAAGCTTTCTTT. Translation: CASSLGGGTEAFF.

The chain joins TRBV30 to TRBJ1-2; tentative D call: TRBD1 (6 bases). The CDR3 sequence is 15 residues long. V was pared by 0 bases and J by 8 bases, with 19 bases between. Germline V gene sequence: CDR1 GTSNPN, CDR2 SVGIG (reference sequence). Here the CDR3 reads CAWSVGGLDLLGYTF. CDR3 DNA sequence: TGTGCCTGGAGTGTAGGGGGATTGGACTTGTTGGGCTACACCTTC.

This clone has a single count. The chain recombines TRBV28 with TRBJ2-1, with a weak D call TRBD2 (6 bases). Trimming removed 3 bases from V and 7 bases from J, with 16 bases in between. Germline CDR1 reads MDHEN; CDR2 reads SYDVKM. The CDR3 extends over 15 amino acids. CDR3 region: CASSLRRGGGNEQFF. The CDR3 coding sequence is TGTGCCAGCAGTTTGCGGAGGGGCGGTGGGAATGAGCAGTTCTTC.

The chain uses TRBV6-1 and TRBJ1-3; 9 bases line up with TRBD1. V gave up 4 bases and J gave up 2 bases; unmatched junction bases: 3. Germline CDR1 and CDR2: MNHNS and SASEGT. The CDR3 has 15 residues. CDR3 protein: CASSVRDRAGNTIYF. The CDR3 region has the DNA TGTGCCAGCAGTGTACGGGACAGGGCTGGAAACACCATATATTTT.

The chain employs TRBV9 and TRBJ2-1, with D perhaps assigned TRBD1 or TRBD2 (6 bases each). This CDR3 contains 17 residues. Germline assignment: CDR1 SGDLS and CDR2 YYNGEE. V was trimmed by 4 bases and J by 0 bases, leaving 17 bases between them. CDR3 residues: CASSPPGGQSSYNEQFF. The CDR3 nucleotides read TGTGCCAGCAGCCCCCCTGGGGGGCAGAGCTCCTACAATGAGCAGTTCTTC. The whole variable domain, filled in from reference TRBV9 and TRBJ2-1, reads DSGVTQTPKHLITATGQRVTLRCSPRSGDLSVYWYQQSLDQGLQFLIQYYNGEERAKGNILERFSAQQFPDLHSELNLSSLELGDSALYFCASSPPGGQSSYNEQFFGPGTRLTVL.

The chain employs TRBV25-1 and TRBJ2-2, with TRBD1 identical over 9 bases. Germline V CDR1 and CDR2: MGHDK, SYGVNS. The CDR3 contains 18 residues. V lost 4 bases and J lost 2; bases outside the gene matches: 11. CDR3 bases: TGTGCCAGCAGTGGGGACAGGGTCGACACCTTTAACACCGGGGAGCTGTTTTTT. It encodes CASSGDRVDTFNTGELFF.

This chain connects TRBV2 to TRBJ2-1; D gene uncertain. From germline, CDR1 is SNHLY and CDR2 FYNNEI. The V end was cut by 3 bases, the J end by 6 bases, with 6 bases between. The CDR3 is 12 residues long. CDR3 in DNA: TGTGCCAGCAGTGAGGGAATCAATGAGCAGTTCTTC. Translated: CASSEGINEQFF.

The chain is built from TRBV27 and TRBJ2-2; no reliable D call. The CDR3 loop spans 16 amino acids. V lost 6 bases and J 3 bases, leaving 17 bases between the germline ends. Per germline, CDR1 MNHEY and CDR2 SMNVEV (reference sequence). DNA for the CDR3: TGTGCCAGCAGCTTTAGCCTGACGGAGTACACCGGGGAGCTGTTTTTT. Amino acids: CASSFSLTEYTGELFF.

V and J are TRBV11-3 and TRBJ2-6, with D tentatively TRBD1 or TRBD2 (5 bases each). The CDR3 is made up of 19 amino acids. The germline V gene encodes CDR1 SGHNT and CDR2 YENEEA. Trimming removed 2 bases from V and 4 bases from J, with 21 bases in between. Here the CDR3 reads CASSLKGRGGRAGANVLTF. CDR3 nucleotide sequence: TGTGCCAGCAGCTTAAAGGGAAGGGGTGGGAGAGCAGGGGCCAACGTCCTGACTTTC.

The chain carries TRBV21-1 and TRBJ2-3. TRBV21-1 is classified as a pseudogene. This CDR3 contains 15 residues. DNA of the CDR3: TGTGCCAGCAGCAAAGACGGCACGCGCACAGATACGCAGTATTTT. Residues: CASSKDGTRTDTQYF.

V and J are TRBV6-5 and TRBJ2-7; D might be TRBD1 or TRBD2, each matching 5 bases. The CDR3 totals 13 residues. Germline values: CDR1 MNHEY, CDR2 SVGAGI. Trimming shortened V by 7 bases and J by 5 bases, and 15 bases separated the two germline ends. CDR3 sequence: CASTRKGTNEQYF. The DNA for the CDR3 is TGTGCCAGCACCCGTAAGGGGACGAACGAGCAGTACTTC.

V is TRBV27 and J is TRBJ2-7; TRBD1 or TRBD2 may be the D gene (5 bases each). The CDR3 extends over 14 amino acids. Trimming shortened V by 2 bases and J by 3 bases, and 11 bases separated the two germline ends. Germline assignment: CDR1 MNHEY and CDR2 SMNVEV (reference sequence). CDR3 protein: CASSLGGTLYEQYF. The CDR3 region has the DNA TGTGCCAGCAGTTTAGGGGGTACACTCTACGAGCAGTACTTC.

In this sample, this clone turned up a few times. The chain recombines TRBV28 with TRBJ1-2; 7 bases map to TRBD1. J gave up 8 bases and V 6 bases, and 6 bases lay outside the gene matches. The germline V gene encodes CDR1 MDHEN and CDR2 SYDVKM. CDR3 size: 12 residues. In nucleotides, the CDR3 is TGTGCCAGCAGCACGGGGACAGCCGGCTACACCTTC. Translating it yields CASSTGTAGYTF.

This sequence joins TRBV28 and TRBJ2-7; the D is unclear. Trimming cost V 1 base and J 0 bases, with 16 bases left between them. Per the germline V gene, CDR1 is MDHEN and CDR2 is SYDVKM. The CDR3 has 17 residues. In DNA form, the CDR3 reads TGTGCCAGCAGTTTATACTCTATGGCAGGTCTCTCCTACGAGCAGTACTTC. Its protein product is CASSLYSMAGLSYEQYF. Full variable domain (missing parts from reference TRBV28 and TRBJ2-7): DVKVTQSSRYLVKRTGEKVFLECVQDMDHENMFWYRQDPGLGLRLIYFSYDVKMKEKGDIPEGYSVSREKKERFSLILESASTNQTSMYLCASSLYSMAGLSYEQYFGPGTRLTVT.

This rearrangement joins TRBV7-9 to TRBJ2-7, with a possible D match to TRBD2 (6 bases). Germline V gene lookup returns CDR1 SEHNR and CDR2 FQNEAQ (reference sequence). This CDR3 region has 15 residues. V was clipped by 4 bases and J by 6 bases, with 19 bases between them. CDR3 DNA: TGTGCCAGCAGCTCTCTTCCGGGAGTAGTAATCGAGCAGTACTTC. Amino acid sequence: CASSSLPGVVIEQYF.

This clone was detected a few times. The chain combines TRBV28 with TRBJ1-5; 7 bases map to TRBD1. The CDR3 contains 14 residues. The trim removed 3 bases at V and 3 bases at J, leaving 2 bases unmatched. CDR1 and CDR2 (germline): MDHEN, SYDVKM. The CDR3 DNA reads TGTGCCAGCAGTTTCGACAGGGACAATCAGCCCCAGCATTTT. Translated: CASSFDRDNQPQHF.

The chain employs TRBV19 and TRBJ2-3; 7 bases match TRBD2. V dropped 4 bases and J dropped 2; count of bases not matched to a gene: 12. Germline CDR1 and CDR2: LNHDA and SQIVND (reference sequence). This CDR3 comprises 17 residues. CDR3 in DNA: TGTGCCAGTAGTACATTTAGCGGGCGACAAACCACAGATACGCAGTATTTT. This codes for CASSTFSGRQTTDTQYF.

CDR3 nucleotide sequence: TGTGCCAGCAGTGAGGGGCTAGCGGGAGGGCCTCTATTCTACGAGCAGTACTTC. This sequence encodes CASSEGLAGGPLFYEQYF. The genes are TRBV2 and TRBJ2-7; 12 bases are shared with TRBD2. The CDR3 has 18 residues. CDR1 SNHLY and CDR2 FYNNEI come from the germline V gene. V dropped 3 bases and J dropped 3; count of bases not matched to a gene: 12. The variable domain in full, completed from reference TRBV2 and TRBJ2-7, reads EPEVTQTPSHQVTQMGQEVILRCVPISNHLYFYWYRQILGQKVEFLVSFYNNEISEKSEIFDDQFSVERPDGSNFTLKIRSTKLEDSAMYFCASSEGLAGGPLFYEQYFGPGTRLTVT.

The V and J genes are TRBV4-1 and TRBJ2-7; D call uncertain. Per germline, CDR1 MGHRA and CDR2 YSYEKL. Deletions cut 0 bases from V and 0 bases from J, with 9 bases between. The CDR3 is 15 residues long. For the CDR3, the DNA is TGCGCCAGCAGCCAAGAAATCACGGGCTCCTACGAGCAGTACTTC. Its translation is CASSQEITGSYEQYF.

The rearrangement links TRBV6-1 to TRBJ1-2; tentatively, D is TRBD1 (5 bases). The germline V and J ends were trimmed by 4 bases and 8 bases, with 11 bases remaining between them. This CDR3 has 12 residues. The germline V gene encodes CDR1 MNHNS and CDR2 SASEGT. The CDR3 DNA reads as TGTGCCAGCAGTGTGGGGGGAAGGGGCTACACCTTC. Translation gives CASSVGGRGYTF.

The chain has TRBV14 and TRBJ2-7; a weak D match, TRBD2 (5 bases). This CDR3 region has 14 residues. Trimming cost V 4 bases and J 2 bases, with 12 bases left between them. The V gene's germline CDR1 is SGHDN and CDR2 FVKESK. The CDR3 DNA is TGTGCCAGCAGCCTAAGCCCGGGAACCTACGAGCAGTACTTC. Its protein product is CASSLSPGTYEQYF. The complete variable domain, with remaining parts taken from reference TRBV14 and TRBJ2-7, reads EAGVTQFPSHSVIEKGQTVTLRCDPISGHDNLYWYRRVMGKEIKFLLHFVKESKQDESGMPNNRFLAERTGGTYSTLKVQPAELEDSGVYFCASSLSPGTYEQYFGPGTRLTVT.

The chain recombines TRBV27 with TRBJ1-1, with 10 bases lining up with TRBD1. Per germline, CDR1 MNHEY and CDR2 SMNVEV (reference sequence). V was clipped by 4 bases and J by 4 bases; unmatched bases: 3. The CDR3 sequence is 14 residues long. For the CDR3, the DNA is TGTGCCAGCAGTTGGGACAGGGGCGGCACTGAAGCTTTCTTT. Its protein product is CASSWDRGGTEAFF.

This chain joins TRBV7-3 and TRBJ2-7; 9 nucleotides agree with TRBD1. CDR3 length equals 15 residues. Germline-derived CDR1 and CDR2 are SGHTA and FQGTGA. After removal of 6 bases from V and 3 bases from J, the junction contained 9 bases not matched to a gene. This chain's CDR3 is CASSPGTGTFYEQYF. The CDR3 bases are TGTGCCAGCAGTCCCGGGACAGGGACGTTCTACGAGCAGTACTTC. Full variable domain (remainder filled in from reference TRBV7-3 and TRBJ2-7): GAGVSQTPSNKVTEKGKYVELRCDPISGHTALYWYRQSLGQGPEFLIYFQGTGAADDSGLPNDRFFAVRPEGSVSTLKIQRTERGDSAVYLCASSPGTGTFYEQYFGPGTRLTVT.

This chain's CDR3 is CASSFRLAVYTGELFF. The CDR3, as DNA: TGTGCCAGCAGTTTCAGGCTAGCGGTATACACCGGGGAGCTGTTTTTT. This rearrangement joins TRBV28 to TRBJ2-2; 7 bases match TRBD2. J gave up 3 bases and V 3 bases, and 7 bases lay outside the gene matches. CDR3 length equals 16 residues. Per germline, CDR1 MDHEN and CDR2 SYDVKM.

The chain has TRBV29-1 and TRBJ2-1, with 14 nucleotides matching TRBD2. V dropped 4 bases and J dropped 9; count of bases not matched to a gene: 5. This CDR3 spans 14 amino acids. Germline CDR1 reads SQVTM; CDR2 reads ANQGSEA. The CDR3 DNA reads as TGCAGCGTTGTGGGACTAGCGGGAGCGATTGAGCAGTTCTTC. Protein sequence: CSVVGLAGAIEQFF.

This chain connects TRBV13 to TRBJ2-1; 15 nucleotides agree with TRBD2. The V and J ends lost 5 bases and 0 bases, in that order; junction bases with no gene match: 8. Germline assignment: CDR1 PRHDT and CDR2 FYEKMQ (reference sequence). The length of the CDR3 is 19 residues. The CDR3 sequence is CASSPWWTSGGGSYNEQFF. CDR3 in DNA: TGTGCCAGCAGCCCCTGGTGGACTAGCGGGGGGGGCTCCTACAATGAGCAGTTCTTC.

The genes are TRBV30 and TRBJ2-7, with a tentative D call TRBD1 (6 bases). The V and J ends lost 5 bases and 2 bases respectively, with 16 bases between them. The CDR3 has 14 amino acids. Germline CDR1 reads GTSNPN; CDR2 reads SVGIG (reference sequence). The CDR3 loop reads CAWGRGRGTYEQYF. CDR3 DNA sequence: TGTGCCTGGGGTAGAGGCAGGGGAACCTACGAGCAGTACTTC.

J is TRBJ2-7 and V is TRBV11-2; a weak D match, TRBD1 (6 bases). V lost 5 bases to trimming and J lost 0 bases, with 14 bases between them. Germline loops: CDR1 SGHAT, CDR2 FQNNGV. The CDR3 runs 15 residues. The CDR3 bases are TGTGCCAGCAGCCGGGCGGCAGGGGACTCCTACGAGCAGTACTTC. Protein product: CASSRAAGDSYEQYF.

The genes are TRBV11-2 and TRBJ2-1; TRBD2 is a possible D gene (7 bases). Germline CDR1 SGHAT, CDR2 FQNNGV. CDR3 size: 17 residues. Trimming shortened V by 4 bases and J by 7 bases, and 23 bases separated the two germline ends. The CDR3 region is CASSWGGRAEGRNEQFF. CDR3 DNA sequence: TGTGCCAGCAGCTGGGGGGGCCGCGCGGAGGGCCGAAATGAGCAGTTCTTC.